This T cell receptor beta chain is drawn from a study of shared clonotypes between healthy human individuals. Whole-study findings and limits: Non-shared clonotypes had lower generation probabilities than clonotypes shared by all four sorted-subset donors.

As concerns this clone: The antigen is unknown.

The CDR3 consists of 15 residues. V was shortened by 9 bases and J by 3 bases, with 20 bases between the two germline ends. The protocol was immunoSEQ multiplex PCR, while the TCRdb copy is restricted to in-frame clones and leaves out a portion. The data hold just under 95,000 clones, with approximately 63% observed a single time. This sequence originates from a man younger than 40 in good health. Input material: memory CD8+ T cells sorted from blood. Subset reported: CD45RO+ cells pooled with CCR7-negative TemRA cells. This rearrangement joins TRBV23-1 to TRBJ1-2; D is uncertain. TRBV23-1 counts as an open reading frame of uncertain function. The CDR3 reads CARDLKTWVDYGYTF. CDR3 nucleotide sequence: TGCGCCAGAGACCTCAAAACGTGGGTGGACTATGGCTACACCTTC.